This T cell receptor beta chain was observed in a study of monozygotic twins with inflammatory bowel disease. With eight separate reactions per sample, the authors made cDNA. For each CDR3 protein, TCRdb gives one entry from its re-call of the 5' RACE reads, without DNA. Its table lists roughly 330,000 distinct CDR3 sequences. Total RNA from whole blood was isolated with no T cell sorting. This CDR3 contains 15 residues. Per the germline V gene, CDR1 is SGHRS and CDR2 is YFSETQ. This clonotype was obtained from a human donor with ulcerative colitis or Crohn's disease, or a healthy co-twin of an affected twin (not recorded which). The sequenced sample consisted of blood. The J gene is TRBJ2-7, the V gene TRBV5-1; absent DNA, TCRdb's TRBD1 call cannot be checked. This chain's CDR3 is CASSLSSGGSREQYF.